This T cell receptor beta chain was recovered during a study of T cell responses to AZD1222 COVID-19 vaccine. This clone was seen once. The CDR3 is made up of 15 amino acids. CDR1 and CDR2 (germline): LGHDT, YNNKEL (reference sequence). V gave up 1 base and J gave up 9 bases; unmatched junction bases: 8. Clones were read by immunoSEQ multiplex PCR, and TCRdb kept only the in-frame ones, dropping some. This sample has 100,000 to 150,000 clones, with 85% to 90% found just once. The material was peripheral blood, obtained on day 0 of MenACWY control vaccination. J is TRBJ2-1 and V is TRBV3-1 (or the pseudogene TRBV3-2); 8 nucleotides line up with TRBD2. This TCR derives from an adult in good health. The DNA for the CDR3 is TGTGCCAGCAGCCAAGCACGGGAGGGCTTAGGTGAGCAGTTCTTC. It translates to CASSQAREGLGEQFF.